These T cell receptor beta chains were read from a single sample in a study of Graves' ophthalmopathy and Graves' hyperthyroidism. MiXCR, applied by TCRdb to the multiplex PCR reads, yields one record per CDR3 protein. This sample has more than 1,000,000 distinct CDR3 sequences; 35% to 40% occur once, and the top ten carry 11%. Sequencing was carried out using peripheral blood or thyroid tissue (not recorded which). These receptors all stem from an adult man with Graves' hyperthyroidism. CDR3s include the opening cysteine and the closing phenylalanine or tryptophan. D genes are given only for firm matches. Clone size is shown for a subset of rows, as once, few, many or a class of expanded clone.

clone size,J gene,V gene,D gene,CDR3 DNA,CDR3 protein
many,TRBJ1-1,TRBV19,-,TGTGCCAGTAGTCCTTCCGGGACACAGAACACTGAAGCTTTCTTT,CASSPSGTQNTEAFF
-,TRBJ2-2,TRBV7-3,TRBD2,TGTGCCAGCAGCCGACAGGGTAGCGGGAGAAAGGTCGGGGAGCTGTTTTTT,CASSRQGSGRKVGELFF
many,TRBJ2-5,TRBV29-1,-,TGCAGCGTTGTTCAGGGAGGCGAGACCCAGTACTTC,CSVVQGGETQYF
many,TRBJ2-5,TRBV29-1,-,TGCAGCGTGGAACACTTCAACCAAGAGACCCAGTACTTC,CSVEHFNQETQYF
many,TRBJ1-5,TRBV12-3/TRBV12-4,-,TGTGCCAGCAGTTTCTCCAGAGATCAGCCCCAGCATTTT,CASSFSRDQPQHF
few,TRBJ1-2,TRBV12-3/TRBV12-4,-,TGTGCCAGCAGTTTAGTTGGGGGATCAGATGGCTACACCTTC,CASSLVGGSDGYTF
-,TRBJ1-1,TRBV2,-,TGTGCCAGCAGTGAGGGGTCCGCAGCTTTCTTT,CASSEGSAAFF
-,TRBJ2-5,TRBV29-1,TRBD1,TGCAGCGTCAGGACAGGATGGCAAGAGACCCAGTACTTC,CSVRTGWQETQYF
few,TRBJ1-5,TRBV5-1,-,TGCGCCAGCAGCTTGATGGGGGTAAGCAATCAGCCCCAGCATTTT,CASSLMGVSNQPQHF
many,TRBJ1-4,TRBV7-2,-,TGTGCCAGCAGCTCTGGCAACCATAATGAAAAACTGTTTTTT,CASSSGNHNEKLFF
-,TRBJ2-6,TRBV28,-,TGTGCCAGCAGTTTGGTCTACAGGGACATTGTCCCCGTCCTGACTTTC,CASSLVYRDIVPVLTF
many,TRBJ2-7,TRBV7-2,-,TGTGCCAGCAGCCCTAACCAACGCCGAGGGCAGTACTTC,CASSPNQRRGQYF
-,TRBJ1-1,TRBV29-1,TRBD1,TGCAGCGTGAGAAGGACAGGAGGAAGGACTGAAGCTTTCTTT,CSVRRTGGRTEAFF
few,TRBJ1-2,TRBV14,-,TGTGCTAGCGCTGGGGAAAAGGGTAGAAACTATGGCTACACCTTC,CASAGEKGRNYGYTF
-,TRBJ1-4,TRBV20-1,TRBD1,TGCAGTGCTAGCACCGGGACAGGGGATGAAAAACTGTTTTTT,CSASTGTGDEKLFF
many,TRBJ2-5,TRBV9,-,TGTGCCAGCAGCGTAGGCCCAGGGGAACCGGTATACCAAGAGACCCAGTACTTC,CASSVGPGEPVYQETQYF
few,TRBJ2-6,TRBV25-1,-,TGTGCCAGCAGTGACTCGACGGGTTCTGGGGCCAACGTCCTGACTTTC,CASSDSTGSGANVLTF
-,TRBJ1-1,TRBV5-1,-,TGCGCCAGCATCACCTGGGGGCCAACCGGGGCTTTCTTT,CASITWGPTGAFF
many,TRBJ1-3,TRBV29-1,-,TGCAGCGTACAGGGTTATACTGGAAACACCATATATTTT,CSVQGYTGNTIYF
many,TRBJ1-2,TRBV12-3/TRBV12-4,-,TGTGCCAGCAGTTTGGGCGGACCGGGCTACACCTTC,CASSLGGPGYTF
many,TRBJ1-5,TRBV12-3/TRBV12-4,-,TGTGCCAGCAGTTCGCAAGGGCCAGCAAGTCAGCCCCAGCATTTT,CASSSQGPASQPQHF
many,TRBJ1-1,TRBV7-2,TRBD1,TGTGCCAGCAGCTTAAAAGGATCAGGGGGGTTGGGAAGGAGGACTGAAGCTTTCTTT,CASSLKGSGGLGRRTEAFF
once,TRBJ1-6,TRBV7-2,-,TGTGCCAGCAGCATGCGGACAGTAGGCTCACCCCTCCACTTT,CASSMRTVGSPLHF
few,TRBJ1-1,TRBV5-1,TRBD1,TGCGCCAGCAGCCTTACAGGGGGCACTGGCACTGAAGCTTTCTTT,CASSLTGGTGTEAFF
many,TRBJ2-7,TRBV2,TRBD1,TGTGCCAGCCGGTGGGACAGTTTCGAGCAGTACTTC,CASRWDSFEQYF
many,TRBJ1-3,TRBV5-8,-,TGTGCCAGCAGCTTGTGGGGGACGGCTGGAAACACCATATATTTT,CASSLWGTAGNTIYF